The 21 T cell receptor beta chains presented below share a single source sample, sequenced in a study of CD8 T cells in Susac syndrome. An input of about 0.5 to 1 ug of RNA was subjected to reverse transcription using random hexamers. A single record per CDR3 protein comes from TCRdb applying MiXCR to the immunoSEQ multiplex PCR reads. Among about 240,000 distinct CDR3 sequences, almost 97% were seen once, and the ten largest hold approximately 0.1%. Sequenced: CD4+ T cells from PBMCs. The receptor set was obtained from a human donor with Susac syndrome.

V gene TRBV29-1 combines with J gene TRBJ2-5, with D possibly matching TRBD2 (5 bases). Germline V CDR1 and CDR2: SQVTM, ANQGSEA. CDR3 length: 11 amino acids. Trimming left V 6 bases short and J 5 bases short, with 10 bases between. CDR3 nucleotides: TGCAGCGTACTATCGGGGGAGACCCAGTACTTC. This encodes CSVLSGETQYF.

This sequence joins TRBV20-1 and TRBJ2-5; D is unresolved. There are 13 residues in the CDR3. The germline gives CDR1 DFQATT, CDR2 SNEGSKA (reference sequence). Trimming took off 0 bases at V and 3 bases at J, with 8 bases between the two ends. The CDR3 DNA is TGCAGTGCTAGAGACCCAAGGAAAGAGACCCAGTACTTC. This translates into CSARDPRKETQYF.

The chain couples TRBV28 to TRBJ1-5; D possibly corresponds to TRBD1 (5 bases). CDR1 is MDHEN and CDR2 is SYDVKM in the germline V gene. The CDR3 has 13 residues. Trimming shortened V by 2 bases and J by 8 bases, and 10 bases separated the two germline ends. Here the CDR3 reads CASSLRRVEPQHF. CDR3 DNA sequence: TGTGCCAGCAGTTTACGCAGGGTCGAGCCCCAGCATTTT.

This chain's CDR3 is CASSGQGAGVDTQYF. CDR3 coding DNA: TGCGCCAGCAGCGGCCAGGGTGCGGGAGTAGATACGCAGTATTTT. The chain uses TRBV5-1 and TRBJ2-3; TRBD2 aligns across 7 bases. The trim removed 4 bases at V and 5 bases at J, leaving 10 bases unmatched. CDR3 length equals 15 residues. Germline V gene lookup returns CDR1 SGHRS and CDR2 YFSETQ. Together with reference TRBV5-1 and TRBJ2-3, the CDR3 gives the full variable domain: KAGVTQTPRYLIKTRGQQVTLSCSPISGHRSVSWYQQTPGQGLQFLFEYFSETQRNKGNFPGRFSGRQFSNSRSEMNVSTLELGDSALYLCASSGQGAGVDTQYFGPGTRLTVL.

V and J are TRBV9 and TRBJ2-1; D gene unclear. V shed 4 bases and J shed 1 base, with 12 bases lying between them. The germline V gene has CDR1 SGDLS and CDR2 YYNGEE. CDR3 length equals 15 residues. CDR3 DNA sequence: TGTGCCAGCAGCTATCAGGTTCTATCCTACAATGAGCAGTTCTTC. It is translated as CASSYQVLSYNEQFF.

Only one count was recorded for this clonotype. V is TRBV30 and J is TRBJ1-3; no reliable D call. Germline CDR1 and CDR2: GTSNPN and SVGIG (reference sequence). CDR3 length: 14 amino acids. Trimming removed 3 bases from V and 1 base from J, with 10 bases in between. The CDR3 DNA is TGTGCCTGGAGCCCTGGGATATCTGGAAACACCATATATTTT. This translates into CAWSPGISGNTIYF.

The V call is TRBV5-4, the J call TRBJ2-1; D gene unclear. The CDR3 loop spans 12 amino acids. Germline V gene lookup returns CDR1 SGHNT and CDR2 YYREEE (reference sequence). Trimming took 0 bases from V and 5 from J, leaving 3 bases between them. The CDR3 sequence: CASSLGHNEQFF. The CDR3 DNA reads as TGTGCCAGCAGCTTGGGTCACAATGAGCAGTTCTTC.

CDR3 DNA sequence: TGTGCCTGGACAGGGGGCTCGAGCTGGTACAATGAGCAGTTCTTC. Its protein product is CAWTGGSSWYNEQFF. V usage is TRBV30 and J usage is TRBJ2-1; TRBD1 agrees at 8 bases. Looked up from germline, CDR1 is GTSNPN and CDR2 is SVGIG (reference sequence). J gave up 4 bases and V 4 bases, and 9 bases lay outside the gene matches. This CDR3 comprises 15 residues.

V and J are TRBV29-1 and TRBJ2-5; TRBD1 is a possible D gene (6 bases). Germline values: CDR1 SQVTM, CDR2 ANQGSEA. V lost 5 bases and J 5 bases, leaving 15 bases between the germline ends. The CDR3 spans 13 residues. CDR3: CSVLPWQGETQYF. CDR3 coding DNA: TGCAGCGTTCTGCCCTGGCAGGGGGAGACCCAGTACTTC.

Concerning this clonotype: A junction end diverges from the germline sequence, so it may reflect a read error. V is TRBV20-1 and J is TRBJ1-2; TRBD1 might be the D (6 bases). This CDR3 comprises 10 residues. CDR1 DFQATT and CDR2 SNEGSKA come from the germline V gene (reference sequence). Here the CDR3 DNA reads TGCAGTGCTAGTAGGTCGAGGACAGACTTC. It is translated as CSASRSRTDF.

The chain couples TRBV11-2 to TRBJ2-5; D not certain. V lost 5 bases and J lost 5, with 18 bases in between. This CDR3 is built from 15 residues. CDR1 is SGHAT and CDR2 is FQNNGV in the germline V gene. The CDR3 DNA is TGTGCCAGCAGCCCTAAAACATCCCTCGGTGAGACCCAGTACTTC. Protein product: CASSPKTSLGETQYF.

CDR3 region: CSGRQGPSYEQYF. The CDR3 coding sequence is TGCAGCGGAAGACAGGGCCCCTCCTACGAGCAGTACTTC. V usage is TRBV29-1 and J usage is TRBJ2-7, with 7 bases fitting TRBD1. The trim removed 7 bases at V and 0 bases at J, leaving 6 bases unmatched. Germline loops: CDR1 SQVTM, CDR2 ANQGSEA. This CDR3 contains 13 residues.

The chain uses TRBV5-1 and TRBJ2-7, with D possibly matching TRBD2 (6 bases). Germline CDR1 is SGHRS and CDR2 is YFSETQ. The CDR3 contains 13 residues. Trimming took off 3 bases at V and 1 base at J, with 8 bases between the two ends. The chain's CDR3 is CASSSGLSYEQYF. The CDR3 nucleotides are TGCGCCAGCAGCTCGGGACTTTCCTACGAGCAGTACTTC.

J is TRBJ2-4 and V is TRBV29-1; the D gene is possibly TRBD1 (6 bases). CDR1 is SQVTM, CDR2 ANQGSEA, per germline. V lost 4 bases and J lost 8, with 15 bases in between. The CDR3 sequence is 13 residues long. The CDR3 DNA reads TGCAGCGTTGGCCGCATACAGGGACACATTCAGTACTTC. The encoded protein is CSVGRIQGHIQYF.

As DNA, the CDR3 is TGCAGCGCCGCCGGGACAGGGTTGGCCGGGGAGCTGTTTTTT. Its translation: CSAAGTGLAGELFF. This chain uses TRBV29-1 with TRBJ2-2; 9 bases align to TRBD1. The CDR3 has 14 amino acids. J gave up 6 bases and V 7 bases, and 9 bases lay outside the gene matches. In germline, CDR1 is SQVTM, CDR2 ANQGSEA.

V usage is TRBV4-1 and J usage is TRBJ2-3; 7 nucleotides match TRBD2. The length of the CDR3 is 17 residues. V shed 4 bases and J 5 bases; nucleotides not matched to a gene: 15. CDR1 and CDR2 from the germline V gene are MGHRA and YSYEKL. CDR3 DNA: TGCGCCAGCAGCCGGGGTGCGGGAGCCACCGGTGGAGATACGCAGTATTTT. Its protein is CASSRGAGATGGDTQYF.

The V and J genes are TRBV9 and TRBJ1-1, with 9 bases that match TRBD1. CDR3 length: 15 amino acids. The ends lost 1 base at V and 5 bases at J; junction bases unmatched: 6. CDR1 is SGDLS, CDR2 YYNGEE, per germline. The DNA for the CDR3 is TGTGCCAGCAGCGTAAACGGACAGGGGAATACTGAAGCTTTCTTT. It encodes CASSVNGQGNTEAFF.

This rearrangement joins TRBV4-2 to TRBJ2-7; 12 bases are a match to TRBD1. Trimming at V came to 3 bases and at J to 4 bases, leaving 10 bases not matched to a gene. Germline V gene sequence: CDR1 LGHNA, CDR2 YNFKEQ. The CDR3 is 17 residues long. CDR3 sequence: CASSHAGTGGNYYEQYF. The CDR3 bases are TGTGCCAGCAGCCACGCTGGGACAGGGGGCAATTATTACGAGCAGTACTTC.

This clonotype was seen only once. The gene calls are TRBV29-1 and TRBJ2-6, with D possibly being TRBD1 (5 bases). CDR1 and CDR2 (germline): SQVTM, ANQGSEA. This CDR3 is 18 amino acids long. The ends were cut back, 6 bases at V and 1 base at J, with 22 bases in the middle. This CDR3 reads CSVVADGQTVSGANVLTF. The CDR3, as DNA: TGCAGCGTGGTCGCCGATGGACAAACGGTTTCTGGGGCCAACGTCCTGACTTTC.

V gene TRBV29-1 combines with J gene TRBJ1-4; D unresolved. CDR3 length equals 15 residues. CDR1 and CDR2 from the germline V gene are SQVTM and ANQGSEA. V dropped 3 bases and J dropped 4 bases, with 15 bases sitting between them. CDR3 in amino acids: CSVDEGGFGNEKLFF. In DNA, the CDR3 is TGCAGCGTTGACGAGGGAGGGTTTGGTAATGAAAAACTGTTTTTT.

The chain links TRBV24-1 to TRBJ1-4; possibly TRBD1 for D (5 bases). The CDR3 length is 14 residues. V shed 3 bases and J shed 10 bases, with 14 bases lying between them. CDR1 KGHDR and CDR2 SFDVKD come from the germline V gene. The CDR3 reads CATSDTGTAGKLFF. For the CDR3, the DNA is TGTGCCACCAGTGATACCGGGACCGCAGGAAAACTGTTTTTT.